This record concerns one T cell receptor (beta chain) sequence. No antigen is known for it. The junction and the germline gene differ at one end; a read error may be behind it. CDR3 length: 17 residues. CDR1 is SGHRS, CDR2 YFSETQ, per germline. These data are taken from a study of cytomegalovirus exposure and HLA in healthy donors. Study outcomes and limitations: Reports credit the classifier with highly specific, highly sensitive diagnosis of cytomegalovirus status. Per published accounts, TCR beta sequences correctly predicted the HLA-A and HLA-B alleles of most subjects.

PCR was performed using 60 Vbeta and 13 Jbeta primers. Generated by immunoSEQ multiplex PCR, the TCRdb table keeps only in-frame clones and is missing some. Among over 150,000 clones listed, around 82% were seen once. This TCR was recovered from a woman aged 40-49 years in good health and CMV-seropositive. The sample taken for sequencing was PBMCs. The chain links TRBV5-1 to TRBJ2-5, with 13 bases that match TRBD2. The CDR3 loop is CASSLAPGLAGEESQYF. As DNA, the CDR3 is TGCGCCAGCAGCTTGGCCCCTGGACTAGCGGGGGAAGAGAGCCAGTACTTC.